These 6 T cell receptor beta chains were sequenced from one sample in a study of Ad26.COV2.S vaccination and SARS-CoV-2 variants. The assay was immunoSEQ multiplex PCR, and TCRdb's table has in-frame clones only and misses some. The table lists approximately 140,000 clones, roughly 89% of them singletons. Specimen: peripheral blood, collected after recovery from COVID-19. The receptors were sampled from a human donor who had recovered from COVID-19.

This rearrangement joins TRBV5-6 to TRBJ1-6; D not certain. V was trimmed by 4 bases and J by 7 bases, leaving 12 bases between them. The V gene's germline CDR1 is SGHDT and CDR2 YYEEEE. The CDR3 length is 14 residues. The CDR3 DNA is TGTGCCAGCAGCCACCGGGATAGCAATTCACCCCTCCACTTT. Protein sequence: CASSHRDSNSPLHF.

J is TRBJ1-1 and V is TRBV3-1 (or the pseudogene TRBV3-2); possibly TRBD1 for D (6 bases). V dropped 10 bases and J dropped 0 bases, with 24 bases sitting between them. The CDR3 runs 17 residues. In germline, CDR1 is LGHDT, CDR2 YNNKEL (reference sequence). CDR3 nucleotides: TGTGCCACTTCAGGGGTTGGGGTGGGATCGATGAACACTGAAGCTTTCTTT. Its protein product is CATSGVGVGSMNTEAFF.

The genes are TRBV27 and TRBJ2-7; maybe TRBD1 (5 bases). Germline-derived CDR1 and CDR2 are MNHEY and SMNVEV (reference sequence). The ends were cut back, 4 bases at V and 3 bases at J, with 13 bases in the middle. The CDR3 sequence is 14 residues long. The CDR3 region is CASSSPRQSYEQYF. The DNA for the CDR3 is TGTGCCAGCAGTTCGCCCCGACAGAGCTACGAGCAGTACTTC.

This chain uses TRBV7-8 with TRBJ1-1, with 9 bases aligning to TRBD1. The CDR3 spans 15 residues. Germline assignment: CDR1 SGHVS and CDR2 FQNEAQ. After removal of 4 bases from V and 6 bases from J, the junction contained 9 bases not matched to a gene. In DNA, the CDR3 is TGTGCCAGCAGCTCAAGACAGGGGGTCGTCTCTGAAGCTTTCTTT. Its translation: CASSSRQGVVSEAFF.

The chain has TRBV6-5 and TRBJ2-4; tentative D call: TRBD2 (5 bases). Looked up from germline, CDR1 is MNHEY and CDR2 is SVGAGI. The V end was cut by 5 bases, the J end by 0 bases, with 11 bases between. The CDR3 is made up of 15 amino acids. CDR3 DNA sequence: TGTGCCAGCAGTACCCCGGGGTTAGCCAAAAACATTCAGTACTTC. It yields the protein CASSTPGLAKNIQYF.

The chain has TRBV9 and TRBJ2-2; D not certain. Trimming took 4 bases from V and 5 from J, leaving 12 bases between them. Per the germline V gene, CDR1 is SGDLS and CDR2 is YYNGEE. The CDR3 covers 14 residues. CDR3 region: CASSLFLVTGELFF. CDR3 bases: TGTGCCAGCAGCTTATTCTTGGTTACCGGGGAGCTGTTTTTT. Variable domain in full (rest from reference TRBV9 and TRBJ2-2): DSGVTQTPKHLITATGQRVTLRCSPRSGDLSVYWYQQSLDQGLQFLIQYYNGEERAKGNILERFSAQQFPDLHSELNLSSLELGDSALYFCASSLFLVTGELFFGEGSRLTVL.